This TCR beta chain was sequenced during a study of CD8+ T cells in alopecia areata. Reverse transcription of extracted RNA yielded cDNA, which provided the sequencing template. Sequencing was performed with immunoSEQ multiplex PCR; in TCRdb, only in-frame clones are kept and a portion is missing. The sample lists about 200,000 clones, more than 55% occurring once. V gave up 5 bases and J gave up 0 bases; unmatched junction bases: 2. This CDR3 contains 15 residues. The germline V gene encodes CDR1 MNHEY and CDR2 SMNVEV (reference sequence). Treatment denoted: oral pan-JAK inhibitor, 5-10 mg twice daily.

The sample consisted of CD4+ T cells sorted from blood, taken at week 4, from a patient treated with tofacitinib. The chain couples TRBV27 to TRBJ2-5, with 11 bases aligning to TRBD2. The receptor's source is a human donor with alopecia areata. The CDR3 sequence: CASSQGLADQETQYF. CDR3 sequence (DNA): TGTGCCAGCAGTCAGGGACTAGCGGACCAAGAGACCCAGTACTTC.